A selection of T cell receptor beta chains follows, all from one sample in a study of shared clonotypes between healthy human individuals. Method: immunoSEQ multiplex PCR; TCRdb's copy keeps in-frame clones and lacks some. In the table there are more than 2,000,000 clones, around nine tenths of which are singletons. Material for sequencing was naive CD4+ T cells sorted from blood. All receptors derive from a man aged 18-30 years in good health. Each CDR3 is given without its conserved first and last residue.

v_call	j_call	cdr3_aa
TRBV15	TRBJ2-7	ATSKEGLADGYEQY
TRBV30	TRBJ2-3	AWSAPFSTDTQY
TRBV2	TRBJ1-4	ASSGGGVEKLF
TRBV18	TRBJ1-1	ASSPRTTAEAF
TRBV6-6	TRBJ1-1	ASRPGTANTEAF
TRBV7-2	TRBJ2-1	ASSYGTRSRNEQF
TRBV5-1	TRBJ1-1	ASSLGSANTEAF
TRBV7-9	TRBJ2-3	ASSPRDSSHAY
TRBV5-1	TRBJ2-5	ASSSRDYPIETQY
TRBV6-6	TRBJ2-7	ASSIPQARAYEQY
TRBV2	TRBJ2-5	ASTHRAGEETQY
TRBV7-2	TRBJ2-5	ASSLVAGALQETQY
TRBV6-1	TRBJ1-1	ASRIDSDSTEAF
TRBV10-3	TRBJ1-4	AISESGLPNEKLF
TRBV11-2	TRBJ2-5	ASSPGTQETQY
TRBV29-1	TRBJ2-7	SVGWGQGLGEQY
TRBV19	TRBJ2-7	ASASIGLAGVGEQY
TRBV5-1	TRBJ2-3	ASSLAGSGGLMQY
TRBV30	TRBJ2-1	AWSVGSSSYNEQF
TRBV18	TRBJ1-2	ASSQSGTGSGGYT
TRBV7-9	TRBJ2-1	ASSSLAVNYNEQF
TRBV14	TRBJ1-6	ASSQEAWRRGSNSPLH
TRBV5-1	TRBJ1-3	ASSWGASSSGNTIY
TRBV29-1	TRBJ2-1	SVVLAGEPSYNEQF
TRBV27	TRBJ2-1	ASSSLGGAYNEQF
TRBV28	TRBJ2-5	ASRPSIRETQY
TRBV11-2	TRBJ2-1	ASSLRGDEQF
TRBV7-2	TRBJ2-2	ASSFGMFRGGTPGELF
TRBV5-1	TRBJ2-3	ASSKLRGGPTDTQY
TRBV5-1	TRBJ1-1	ASSLGGMNTEAF
TRBV7-6	TRBJ2-7	ASSFLTSGRGSSYEQY
TRBV5-1	TRBJ1-4	ASSLPGVSERRKLF
TRBV27	TRBJ1-1	ASSKARARGTEAF
TRBV6-1	TRBJ1-3	ASSAAGEFGNTIY
TRBV25-1	TRBJ1-1	ASSDGGRTEAF
TRBV28	TRBJ1-2	ASSSGQSYGYT
TRBV6-4	TRBJ2-5	ASSDEAGDTQY
TRBV27	TRBJ2-3	ASRLRQATDTQY
TRBV30	TRBJ1-3	AWSVRQGVGNTIY
TRBV7-9	TRBJ1-5	ASSPPGQHNNSNQPQH
TRBV11-2	TRBJ1-2	ASSSINYGYT
TRBV5-1	TRBJ1-5	ASSEGCNQPQH
TRBV6-1	TRBJ2-5	ASSGRGTPETQY
TRBV19	TRBJ2-7	ASSILGLAGYEQY
TRBV11-2	TRBJ2-1	ASSLDLLAGVRNEQF
TRBV27	TRBJ1-5	ASSLVWGSNQPQH
TRBV27	TRBJ2-1	ASSSVSSYNEQF
TRBV19	TRBJ2-5	ASSIGKGTGFQETQY
TRBV5-8	TRBJ2-3	ASSLGHPTDTQY
TRBV2	TRBJ1-5	ASSKQGRQPQH
TRBV5-8	TRBJ2-7	ASSLGGRSYEQY
TRBV10-3	TRBJ2-1	AISDNVGSVGNEQF
TRBV5-1	TRBJ1-6	ASSRGQGRDSPLH